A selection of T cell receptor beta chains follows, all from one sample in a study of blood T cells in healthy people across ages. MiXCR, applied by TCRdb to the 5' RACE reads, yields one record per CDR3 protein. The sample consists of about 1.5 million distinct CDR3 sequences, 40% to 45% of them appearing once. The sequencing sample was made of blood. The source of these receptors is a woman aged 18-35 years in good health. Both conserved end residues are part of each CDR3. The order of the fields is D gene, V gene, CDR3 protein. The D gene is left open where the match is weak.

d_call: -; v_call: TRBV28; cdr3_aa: CASSGTVLNEQYF
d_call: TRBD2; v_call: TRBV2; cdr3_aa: CASRTGLALSTDTQYF
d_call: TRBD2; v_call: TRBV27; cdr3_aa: CASSASGTSGVNQYF
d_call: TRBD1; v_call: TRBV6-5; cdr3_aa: CASSYGTGNGYTF
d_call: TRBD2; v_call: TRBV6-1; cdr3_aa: CASGLVPYNEQFF
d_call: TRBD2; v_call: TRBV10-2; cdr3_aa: CASKELAGTQETQYF
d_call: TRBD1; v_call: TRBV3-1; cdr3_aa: CASSQDRWGSQGTDTQYF
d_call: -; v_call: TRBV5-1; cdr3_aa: CASSFSLEYEQYF
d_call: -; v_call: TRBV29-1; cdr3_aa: CSVGGGPETQYF
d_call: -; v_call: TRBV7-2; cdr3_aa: CASSPGGPQHF
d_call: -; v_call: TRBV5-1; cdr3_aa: CASSWDVDYEQYF
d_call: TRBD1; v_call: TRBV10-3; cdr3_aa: CAFSTGPSYEQYF
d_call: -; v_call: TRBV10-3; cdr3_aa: CAISESASYNEQFF
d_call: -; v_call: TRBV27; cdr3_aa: CASSWGRNTEAFF
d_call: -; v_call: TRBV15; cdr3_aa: CATSRGNGGNQPQHF
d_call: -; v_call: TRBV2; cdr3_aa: CASSGQRGNQPQHF
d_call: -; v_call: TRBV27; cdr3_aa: CASRRITDGVDEQFF
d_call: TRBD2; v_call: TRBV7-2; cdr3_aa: CASSLVTSGHFNNEQFF
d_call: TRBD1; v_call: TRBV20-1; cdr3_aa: CSARARDSGEQFF
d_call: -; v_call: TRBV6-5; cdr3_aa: CASSYRPPSTDTQYF
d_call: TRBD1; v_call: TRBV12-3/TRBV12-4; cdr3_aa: CASSRQGVEEKLFF
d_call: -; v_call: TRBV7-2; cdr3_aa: CASSLVLVSEWDIQYF
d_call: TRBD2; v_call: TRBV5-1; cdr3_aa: CASSRAGGGLTDTQYF
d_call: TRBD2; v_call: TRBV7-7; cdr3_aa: CASSPRLAGGVETQYF
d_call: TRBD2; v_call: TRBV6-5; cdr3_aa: CASSYWTSGYYEQYF
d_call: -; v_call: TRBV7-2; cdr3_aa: CASSAAQGRAEAFF
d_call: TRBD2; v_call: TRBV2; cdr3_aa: CASTHRTSGGNEQYF
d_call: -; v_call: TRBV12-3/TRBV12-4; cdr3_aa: CASSAGTTNQPQHF
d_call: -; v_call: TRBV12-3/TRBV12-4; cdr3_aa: CASSFIQGSNQPQHF
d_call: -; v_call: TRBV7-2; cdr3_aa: CASGSRSSYEQYF
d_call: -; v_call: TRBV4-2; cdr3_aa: CASSPTVGVVYEQYF
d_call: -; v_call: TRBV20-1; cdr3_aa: CSAFGAQISSNQPQHF
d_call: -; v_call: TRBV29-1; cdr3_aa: CSALWEESGEQFF
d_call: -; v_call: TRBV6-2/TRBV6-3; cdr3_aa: CASTLLGVGPNQPQHF
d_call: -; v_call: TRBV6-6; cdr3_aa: CASRPSRLETQYF
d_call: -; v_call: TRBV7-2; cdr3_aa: CASSFGLIGQYF
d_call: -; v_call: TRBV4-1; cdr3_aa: CASSQVGVGYTF
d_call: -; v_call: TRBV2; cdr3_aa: CASSPNPPYNEQFF
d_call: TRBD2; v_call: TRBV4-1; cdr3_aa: CASSQSPGLGSYNEQYF
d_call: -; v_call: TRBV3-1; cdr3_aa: CASSQETQTYNEQFF
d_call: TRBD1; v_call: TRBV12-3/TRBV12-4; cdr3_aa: CASSSPRDRGLQPQHF
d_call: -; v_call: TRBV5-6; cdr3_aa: CASSLGTPWRTDTQYF
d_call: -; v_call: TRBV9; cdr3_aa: CASSGGASDLDTQYF
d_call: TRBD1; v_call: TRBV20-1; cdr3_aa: CSASQDRGAAWGNQPQHF
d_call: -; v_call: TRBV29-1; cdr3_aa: CSVESGGRGIDTQYF
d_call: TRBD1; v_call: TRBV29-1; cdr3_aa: CSVEGTGDSSYEQYF
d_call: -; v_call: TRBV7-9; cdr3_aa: CASSLVSRAYEQYF
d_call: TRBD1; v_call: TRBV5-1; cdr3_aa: CASSASGTGGRRNTEAFF